This T cell receptor (beta chain) was sequenced during a study of CD8+ T cells in alopecia areata (dated by TCRdb to the late 2010s). About the investigation overall: Treated patients were enrolled in an open-label pilot trial of oral tofacitinib, 5 to 10 mg twice daily, for moderate-to-severe alopecia areata. Patients received tofacitinib for 6 to 18 months and were then followed off drug for 6 months to check for delayed response and recurrence. In treated patients, disease severity was measured using the SALT score, which gives the percentage of scalp surface area affected. High-throughput TCRbeta sequencing was used to examine T cell clonal expansion in alopecia areata in both the C3H/HeJ mouse model and human patients. In humans, TCRbeta sequencing was performed on scalp tissue and on sorted CD4+ and CD8+ peripheral blood T cells from healthy controls and from patients with patchy or totalis/universalis alopecia areata. Biopsies were taken from tofacitinib-treated patients at baseline and at 4 and 24 weeks of treatment, and a later scalp biopsy was taken in several of the tofacitinib-treated patients. Scalp clonality was compared among normal scalp (n=4), patchy alopecia areata scalp (n=8), and alopecia totalis/universalis scalp (n=8). RNA was extracted with the PAXgene miRNA kit for fixed scalp, the miRNeasy kit for PBMCs, and the RNeasy kit for mouse skin. Amplification of TCRbeta CDR3 regions was done by immunoSEQ multiplex PCR using 35 Vbeta forward primers and 13 Jbeta reverse primers.

What this sample's treatment or condition label stands for: oral pan-JAK inhibitor, 5-10 mg twice daily. Peripheral blood and lesional scalp punch biopsies were obtained from patients with alopecia areata. PBMCs were isolated by density centrifugation and stained for CD3, CD4 and CD8, after which CD4+ and CD8+ T cells were sorted on a FACSAria. Of note for this clone: What antigen it recognizes has not been identified. No much larger clonotype is one base removed from it; base qualities were not supplied. This sample also contains other DNA sequences that code for the same CDR3.

Overall results and qualifications from the work: Scalp TCR repertoire analysis is complicated because resident alphabeta T cells in normal human skin are also sequenced, whereas mouse skin is dominated by gammadelta T cells. Compared with normal scalp, lesional scalp, particularly in alopecia totalis/universalis, had higher clonality and more expanded CD8+ clones, which suggests antigenic drive. With tofacitinib, both scalp clonality and the number of expanded CD8+ clones among the top 100 scalp clones went down significantly. Compared with mice, TCR sequences shared between patients were less clear, possibly partly because of HLA diversity across the patient population. Because the treated cohort was small and included a single nonresponder, larger studies are needed to assess links between baseline CD8+ expansion and response. During tofacitinib treatment, many expanded lesional clones stuck around in both scalp and blood, and this persistence may partly explain why relapse happens after treatment is stopped.

The method behind the library was the immunoSEQ multiplex PCR assay. To provide template for TCR sequencing, every sample had RNA extracted and reverse transcribed into cDNA. SuperScript III was used for first-strand cDNA synthesis, primed with a 2:1 mix of oligo-dT and random hexamers. A synthetic immune receptor repertoire was used to gauge amplification bias, and whatever bias remained was removed computationally. The authors' analysis ran thus. Raw reads were preprocessed to remove errors, and CDR3 was defined according to IMGT conventions as the region from the conserved cysteine to phenylalanine. Clonality was computed as 1 minus the Shannon entropy, with the entropy normalized by log2 of the number of productive unique TCRs. Scalp TCRbeta sequences were cross-referenced with sorted blood CD4 and CD8 repertoires so that the CD4 or CD8 identity of scalp clones could be inferred. In TCRdb, the immuneACCESS table is reduced to in-frame sequences with V and J assigned. These tables do not hold every clone; where another copy was compared, an unresolved V gene accounts for under half, and the others remain unexplained. V and J calls and clone size are copied from that table; D and trimming were computed from the DNA. The sample table lists 200,000 to 250,000 clones, approximately 70% of them with a count of one. The ten largest clones add up to approximately 1.2% of the sample.

From the cysteine through the phenylalanine, the CDR3 covers 13 amino acids. The CDR3 DNA has 39 bases and is translated from base 1. The germline V gene sets CDR1 to SGHTA and CDR2 to FQGNSA. The germline ends are 4 bases apart after V is trimmed by 3 bases and J by 0 bases. The sample in question was CD4+ T cells sorted from blood, obtained at approximately week 42, from a patient treated with tofacitinib. This clonotype was obtained from a human donor with alopecia areata. The chain was built from TRBV7-2 and TRBJ2-3; no confident D gene assignment can be made. The CDR3: CASSFPSTDTQYF. The nucleotides read TGTGCCAGCAGCTTCCCGAGCACAGATACGCAGTATTTT. Full variable domain (CDR3 extended with the reference TRBV7-2 and TRBJ2-3 proteins): GAGVSQSPSNKVTEKGKDVELRCDPISGHTALYWYRQSLGQGLEFLIYFQGNSAPDKSGLPSDRFSAERTGGSVSTLTIQRTQQEDSAVYLCASSFPSTDTQYFGPGTRLTVL.